The source of this TCR beta chain is a study of shared clonotypes between healthy human individuals (dated by TCRdb to 2018 to 2020). Regarding the research as a whole: Two women and three men aged 18 to 49 years were included in the cohort. For each donor, three plates each were used for CD4 naive and CD4 memory, two plates were used for CD8 naive, and one plate was used for CD8 memory. Each donor's leukapheresis produced roughly between roughly 0.85 and 9 billion PBMCs. To increase sequencing depth and limit assay-specific biases, TCR repertoire library preparation and sequencing were carried out by different laboratories using diverse techniques. The study deeply sequenced blood TCR repertoires of about 5 healthy adults to estimate repertoire size and the extent of clonotype sharing between individuals. Results and caveats for the whole study, not just this receptor: Larger estimated clonotype richness was generally found for naive subsets than for memory subsets. Because the study included only a small number of donors, the genetic and exposure-history diversity represented was limited. Compared with non-shared clonotypes, clonotypes shared by all four sorted-subset donors had higher generation probabilities. Incomplete sequencing was indicated by rarefaction of sorted-subset datasets, despite the large sequencing depth. About 5% of naive CD4, 3.5% of naive CD8, around 2.3% of memory CD4, and about 0.4% of memory CD8 clonotypes were shared across several donors. Sampling was restricted to blood, and TCR repertoires in tissues likely differ from the TCR repertoires found in blood. Pairwise subsampling indicated that sequencing depth was expected to affect the degree of clonotype sharing among donors.

After removal of 0 bases from V and 5 bases from J, the junction retains 5 bases not matched to a gene. Measured from the cysteine to the phenylalanine, the CDR3 is 16 residues long. The entry retains the CDR3 DNA only, 48 bases that are in frame from base 1. Looking up the germline V gene yields CDR1 LGHNA and CDR2 YSLEER. Using the deep immunoSEQ assay, multiplex PCR amplified TCR CDR3 regions from genomic DNA. Extracted genomic DNA from each cell subset was distributed evenly across all wells of several immunoSEQ 96-well plates, and each plate was treated as a replicate. For sorted subsets, approximately 210 ng genomic DNA, equal to 30,000 or so T cell genomes, was loaded into each replicate PCR. Purified libraries were quantified with a Qubit 3.0 fluorometer, sized on a Bioanalyzer 2100, and re-quantified with the KAPA Library Quantification kit. Each immunoSEQ 96-well plate was sequenced on its own single-read 150-cycle Illumina NextSeq 550 flow cell. Turning to the authors' computational methods: Because the immunoSEQ output held only junctional sequences and lacked quality scores, the filtering could not match the filtering applied to full-length reads. To assign V/J genes and CDR3, sequences were annotated against IMGT germline references using PyIR, a Python wrapper for IgBLAST v1.9. Reads were removed for weak V/J assignments (E-value above 1e-6), missing CDR3, stop codons, out-of-frame junctions, or ambiguous translated residues. V3J clonotypes were defined as sequences sharing an identical inferred V gene, J gene, and CDR3 amino acid sequence. Percentage overlap between repertoires was computed as shared unique clonotypes divided by the size of the smaller repertoire. Three approaches were used to assess repertoire richness: RTK rarefaction, the Chao1 estimator, and Recon v2.1 estimates of unobserved clonotypes. For all TCRbeta clonotypes obtained by the gDNA method from several donors, generation probabilities were computed with OLGA. Here the immuneACCESS table is served through TCRdb, limited to in-frame sequences with V and J called. Missing clones are a known gap in these copies; in checked studies unresolved V genes cover under half, and the rest lacks a known reason. Clonal size and the V and J genes are those of that table, whereas D and trimming came from the DNA. Counted in this sample were more than 2,000,000 clones; 85% to 95% of them appeared once. Roughly 0.13% of the sample rests with the top ten.

The donors were healthy, HIV-negative adults who had no recently reported acute infections or vaccinations. All donors were Caucasian adults living in Nashville, Tennessee, USA. CD4+ T cells were enriched by magnetic negative selection, after which naive cells were positively selected on CD45RA and the negative fraction was taken as the memory subset. Blood was obtained by leukapheresis, after which PBMCs were separated by Ficoll-Histopaque density gradient centrifugation and cryopreserved in liquid nitrogen vapor phase. Purity and quantity of every magnetically sorted T cell population were checked by analytical flow cytometry. Each sorted fraction had its genomic DNA isolated and then quantified by UV absorbance on a Nanodrop 2000c. To note about this clone: Its antigen target is currently unknown. One base away there is no much larger clone; base qualities are not given.

Recombination joined TRBV4-3 with TRBJ1-4, and 8 bases in between align with TRBD1. The clonotype comes from a man younger than 35 in good health. Sequencing input: naive CD4+ T cells sorted from blood. The cell subset or site label on this specimen signifies: CD45RA+ positively selected. The CDR3 protein: CASSQEWDRPNEKLFF. The DNA sequence is given as TGCGCCAGCAGCCAAGAATGGGACAGGCCGAATGAAAAACTGTTTTTT.